This TCR beta chain originates from a study of blood T cell repertoires in COVID-19 (dated by TCRdb to 2020 to 2022). Some background on the complete study: Samples from collaborators originated in the United States, Italy and Spain and spanned both the acute and convalescent phases of COVID-19. The prospective study material was composed of cDNA or gDNA derived from T cells, B-cell-depleted T cells, or PBMCs. Subjects who had been exposed to COVID-19, were actively infected with it, or had recovered from it provided the deeply sampled blood TCRbeta repertoires that made up the dataset. The repertoires were released in a freely available public database meant as a resource for research on the immune response to SARS-CoV-2. The samples were drawn from the first 160 participants of the ongoing ImmuneRACE study and from more than 1,000 subjects provided by 6 global collaborators. The sample metadata nearly always contained a de-identified subject ID, COVID-19 status, age in years and sex. Where available, HLA class I and class II types were obtained from metadata supplied by the sample provider rather than from assay-based typing. Broader findings and caveats from the paper: Clinical and demographic metadata were provided uncurated, with the amount varying by source and participant.

Comment on this clone: No antigen is known for it. No clone much larger than this one lies a single base away; base qualities are absent.

TCRbeta CDR3 regions were amplified from genomic DNA using the immunoSEQ Assay, a bias-controlled multiplex PCR. The original pipeline was this. The number of nucleated cells in each sample was estimated from the amplification of reference gene primers within the assay. To quantify the absolute abundance of each unique TCRbeta CDR3 rearrangement, sequence reads were collapsed and filtered. Productive Simpson clonality was computed per sample as the square root of Simpson's diversity index over productive rearrangements. TCRdb obtained this table from immuneACCESS and retained in-frame rearrangements with V and J assigned. These tables miss some clones; where compared with another copy, unresolved V genes account for less than half of the shortfall, and the remainder is unexplained. V and J calls and clone size are as listed in that table; D and trimming were resolved from the DNA. The sample contains approximately 380,000 clones, 90% to 95% of them found a single time. The ten largest clonotypes hold roughly 0.9% of the sample.

V gives up 3 bases and J gives up 8 bases, and the segment between their germline ends measures 16 bases. For CDR1 and CDR2, the germline V gene (reference sequence) lists LGHDT and YNNKEL. The CDR3 covers 14 residues, taking in both the cysteine and the phenylalanine. The read is trimmed to its CDR3 DNA, 42 bases read in frame from base 1. Enrolling through a virtual design, the prospective study's participants ranged in age from roughly 18 to 89 years and lived across approximately 25 United States geographic areas. Cohort assignment in the prospective study relied on participant-reported clinical history from a screening survey and a study questionnaire. Exposed participants had been in contact with someone with a PCR-confirmed or clinician-diagnosed COVID-19 case within 2 weeks of study entry. Mobile phlebotomists in the prospective study collected whole blood, serum and a nasopharyngeal or oropharyngeal swab from every participant. Over a 2-month period, participants in the prospective study had the option of providing additional blood draws and questionnaires. Before DNA extraction, prospective study blood samples were shipped either frozen or at room temperature.

This TCR was recovered from a woman in her forties who had been exposed to COVID-19. Rearrangement joined TRBV3-1 (or the pseudogene TRBV3-2) to TRBJ1-2; tentative D gene TRBD1, with 6 bases matching. The sample comprised PBMCs or T cells enriched from blood (not recorded which). For the CDR3, the sequence is CASSHGRTVPGYTF. In nucleotides, the sequence is TGTGCCAGCAGCCACGGACGGACAGTCCCCGGCTACACCTTC.